The rows below give T cell receptor beta chains drawn from one sample of a study of cytomegalovirus exposure and HLA in healthy donors. This table comes from immunoSEQ multiplex PCR, and its TCRdb copy is limited to in-frame clones, with some not included. The sample lists 100,000 to 150,000 clones; over 75% were seen once. The material sequenced was PBMCs. The receptor set was obtained from a man aged 35 to 55 in good health and CMV-seronegative. The CDR3 runs from the conserved cysteine through the conserved F or W. Each record gives: J gene, clone size, D gene, V gene, CDR3 protein, CDR3 DNA. The D gene is left open where the match is weak. Rows give clone size only sometimes, using once, few, many, or a class for an expanded clone.

J gene: TRBJ2-7; clone size: NA; D gene: NA; V gene: TRBV7-9; CDR3 protein: CASSLLSEQYF; CDR3 DNA: TGTGCCAGCAGCTTATTATCCGAGCAGTACTTC
J gene: TRBJ1-1; clone size: NA; D gene: TRBD1; V gene: TRBV5-6; CDR3 protein: CASSPTHPLTGRSTEAFF; CDR3 DNA: TGTGCCAGCAGCCCAACCCACCCCCTGACAGGGAGGAGTACTGAAGCTTTCTTT
J gene: TRBJ2-2; clone size: NA; D gene: NA; V gene: TRBV9; CDR3 protein: CASSLGTFGSGELFF; CDR3 DNA: TGTGCCAGCAGCCTTGGGACATTTGGAAGCGGGGAGCTGTTTTTT
J gene: TRBJ2-7; clone size: NA; D gene: NA; V gene: TRBV4-1; CDR3 protein: CASSQGALVEEQYF; CDR3 DNA: TGCGCCAGCAGCCAAGGGGCCCTCGTAGAGGAGCAGTACTTC
J gene: TRBJ2-7; clone size: NA; D gene: TRBD2; V gene: TRBV19; CDR3 protein: CASSTQGLAGGSSYEQYF; CDR3 DNA: TGTGCCAGTAGTACCCAGGGACTAGCGGGAGGGAGCTCCTACGAGCAGTACTTC
J gene: TRBJ1-1; clone size: few; D gene: TRBD1; V gene: TRBV6-5; CDR3 protein: CASNSRTGTFF; CDR3 DNA: TGTGCCAGCAACTCAAGGACAGGGACTTTCTTT
J gene: TRBJ1-2; clone size: NA; D gene: TRBD1; V gene: TRBV28; CDR3 protein: CASSPDRVRGYTF; CDR3 DNA: TGTGCCAGCAGCCCTGACAGGGTGAGGGGCTACACCTTC
J gene: TRBJ2-1; clone size: NA; D gene: TRBD2; V gene: TRBV7-3; CDR3 protein: CASSLTPRTSGRHNEQFF; CDR3 DNA: TGTGCCAGCAGCTTAACCCCCCGGACTAGCGGGAGACACAATGAGCAGTTCTTC
J gene: TRBJ1-1; clone size: NA; D gene: NA; V gene: TRBV10-3; CDR3 protein: CAISRSGDRTEAFF; CDR3 DNA: TGTGCCATCAGTCGTTCGGGGGACCGCACTGAAGCTTTCTTT
J gene: TRBJ2-3; clone size: NA; D gene: TRBD2; V gene: TRBV28; CDR3 protein: CASSPWGGLAVADTQYF; CDR3 DNA: TGTGCCAGCAGCCCCTGGGGAGGACTAGCGGTAGCAGATACGCAGTATTTT
J gene: TRBJ2-2; clone size: NA; D gene: NA; V gene: TRBV7-3; CDR3 protein: CASRPANTGELFF; CDR3 DNA: TGTGCCAGCAGACCGGCGAACACCGGGGAGCTGTTTTTT
J gene: TRBJ2-2; clone size: NA; D gene: TRBD1; V gene: TRBV4-3; CDR3 protein: CASSRETGSGAGELFF; CDR3 DNA: TGCGCCAGCAGCAGGGAGACAGGGTCAGGGGCCGGGGAGCTGTTTTTT
J gene: TRBJ1-1; clone size: NA; D gene: NA; V gene: TRBV7-8; CDR3 protein: CASSFSNTEAFF; CDR3 DNA: TGTGCCAGCAGCTTTAGTAACACTGAAGCTTTCTTT
J gene: TRBJ1-2; clone size: NA; D gene: NA; V gene: TRBV2; CDR3 protein: CASTGGLGYLYGYTF; CDR3 DNA: TGTGCCAGCACCGGGGGTTTGGGCTACCTCTATGGCTACACCTTC
J gene: TRBJ1-3; clone size: NA; D gene: NA; V gene: TRBV27; CDR3 protein: CASSRQFNSGNTIYF; CDR3 DNA: TGTGCCAGCAGTAGACAGTTTAACTCTGGAAACACCATATATTTT
J gene: TRBJ2-6; clone size: NA; D gene: NA; V gene: TRBV4-3; CDR3 protein: CASSQEVLSGANGLTF; CDR3 DNA: TGCGCCAGCAGCCAAGAAGTCCTCTCTGGGGCCAACGGCCTGACTTTC
J gene: TRBJ2-5; clone size: once; D gene: NA; V gene: TRBV5-4; CDR3 protein: CASSLGLGETQYF; CDR3 DNA: TGTGCCAGCAGCTTGGGACTGGGAGAGACCCAGTACTTC
J gene: TRBJ1-4; clone size: NA; D gene: TRBD1; V gene: TRBV30; CDR3 protein: CAWSVETGATYF; CDR3 DNA: TGTGCCTGGAGTGTAGAGACAGGGGCCACGTATTTT
J gene: TRBJ2-7; clone size: few; D gene: NA; V gene: TRBV9; CDR3 protein: CASSVGGGARGYEQYF; CDR3 DNA: TGTGCCAGCAGCGTAGGCGGTGGGGCCAGGGGATACGAGCAGTACTTC
J gene: TRBJ1-2; clone size: NA; D gene: NA; V gene: TRBV5-5; CDR3 protein: CASSLQGLEGYGYTF; CDR3 DNA: TGTGCCAGCAGCTTGCAAGGCCTGGAGGGCTATGGCTACACCTTC
J gene: TRBJ2-5; clone size: NA; D gene: NA; V gene: TRBV5-1; CDR3 protein: CASSLAGQTYETQYF; CDR3 DNA: TGCGCCAGCAGCTTGGCTGGACAGACGTACGAGACCCAGTACTTC
J gene: TRBJ1-2; clone size: NA; D gene: NA; V gene: TRBV27; CDR3 protein: CASSLDRYGYTF; CDR3 DNA: TGTGCCAGCAGTTTGGACAGATATGGCTACACCTTC
J gene: TRBJ1-2; clone size: NA; D gene: NA; V gene: TRBV6-5; CDR3 protein: CASLGTGRMDGYTF; CDR3 DNA: TGTGCCAGCCTCGGGACTGGGCGGATGGATGGCTACACCTTC
J gene: TRBJ2-5; clone size: NA; D gene: NA; V gene: TRBV25-1; CDR3 protein: CASSVPGLQETQYF; CDR3 DNA: TGTGCCAGCAGTGTCCCGGGACTCCAAGAGACCCAGTACTTC
J gene: TRBJ2-6; clone size: NA; D gene: NA; V gene: TRBV9; CDR3 protein: CASSVLGGPSGANVLTF; CDR3 DNA: TGTGCCAGCAGCGTACTCGGAGGTCCCTCTGGGGCCAACGTCCTGACTTTC